The 23 T cell receptor beta chains presented below share a single source sample, sequenced in a study of siplizumab effects on memory and regulatory T cells. Sequencing used immunoSEQ multiplex PCR; TCRdb keeps in-frame clones, though not all of them. The top ten clones hold about 1% of a sample with tens of thousands of clones, 95% to 98% of them seen once. The material sequenced was naive CD8+ T cells sorted from blood. The receptor source for this set is a human donor in good health.

This clone was detected once. The V and J genes are TRBV6-6 and TRBJ2-5; D gene unclear. The CDR3 runs 14 residues. Trimming pared 6 bases from V and 5 bases from J, leaving 16 bases between. The germline gives CDR1 MNHNY, CDR2 SVGAGI (reference sequence). CDR3 in amino acids: CASRSSGPEETQYF. The CDR3 region has the DNA TGTGCCAGCAGATCTTCCGGGCCTGAGGAGACCCAGTACTTC.

The chain carries TRBV28 and TRBJ2-1; D possibly corresponds to TRBD1 (5 bases). V was clipped by 3 bases and J by 2 bases, with 8 bases between them. This CDR3 is 14 amino acids long. Per the germline V gene, CDR1 is MDHEN and CDR2 is SYDVKM. The CDR3 here is CASSFAGTYNEQFF. CDR3 in DNA: TGTGCCAGCAGTTTTGCAGGGACCTACAATGAGCAGTTCTTC.

This clone was found once. The chain recombines TRBV29-1 with TRBJ1-2; 8 bases align to TRBD1. After removal of 6 bases from V and 2 bases from J, the junction contained 5 bases not matched to a gene. CDR3 size: 13 residues. Per the germline V gene, CDR1 is SQVTM and CDR2 is ANQGSEA. The CDR3 sequence: CSVADRENYGYTF. DNA for the CDR3: TGCAGCGTCGCGGACAGGGAGAACTATGGCTACACCTTC. The variable domain in full, with the rest retrieved from reference TRBV29-1 and TRBJ1-2, is SAVISQKPSRDICQRGTSLTIQCQVDSQVTMMFWYRQQPGQSLTLIATANQGSEATYESGFVIDKFPISRPNLTFSTLTVSNMSPEDSSIYLCSVADRENYGYTFGSGTRLTVV.

The chain's CDR3 is CASSTLVGSQETQYF. The CDR3 DNA reads as TGTGCCAGCAGTACCTTAGTTGGGTCTCAAGAGACCCAGTACTTC. The rearrangement links TRBV28 to TRBJ2-5; D gene uncertain. CDR3 length: 15 residues. V gave up 5 bases and J gave up 2 bases, with 15 bases separating them. Germline CDR1 and CDR2: MDHEN and SYDVKM. The entire variable domain, with the rest obtained from reference TRBV28 and TRBJ2-5, is as follows: DVKVTQSSRYLVKRTGEKVFLECVQDMDHENMFWYRQDPGLGLRLIYFSYDVKMKEKGDIPEGYSVSREKKERFSLILESASTNQTSMYLCASSTLVGSQETQYFGPGTRLLVL.

V is TRBV21-1 and J is TRBJ2-1. TRBV21-1 is a listed pseudogene. This CDR3 comprises 17 residues. CDR3 sequence: CASSKSRAPSSYNEQFF. CDR3 DNA: TGTGCCAGCAGCAAATCCCGAGCACCCAGCTCCTACAATGAGCAGTTCTTC.

This clone was detected only a few times. The rearrangement joins TRBV13 to TRBJ2-1, with 8 nucleotides matching TRBD2. The CDR3 has 13 residues. Germline V gene data show CDR1 as PRHDT and CDR2 as FYEKMQ (reference sequence). Unmatched junction bases numbered 3, after V lost 4 bases and J lost 7 bases. For the CDR3, the DNA is TGTGCCAGCAGCTCGTTAGCGGGGAATGAGCAGTTCTTC. Residues: CASSSLAGNEQFF.

V and J are TRBV27 and TRBJ1-5; no firm D call. Trimming pared 2 bases from V and 1 base from J, leaving 6 bases between. Germline V gene sequence: CDR1 MNHEY, CDR2 SMNVEV (reference sequence). The CDR3 length is 14 residues. The CDR3 sequence is CASSLGVSNQPQHF. DNA of the CDR3: TGTGCCAGCAGTTTAGGGGTAAGCAATCAGCCCCAGCATTTT.

The chain couples TRBV15 to TRBJ2-1, with D perhaps TRBD1 or TRBD2 (5 bases each). The V gene lost 1 base and the J gene lost 6 bases, with 16 bases spanning the gap. Germline V gives CDR1 LNHNV, CDR2 YYDKDF (reference sequence). The CDR3 runs to 16 residues. The CDR3 sequence: CATSRARGIGPNEQFF. The CDR3 coding sequence is TGTGCCACCAGCAGAGCTCGGGGCATAGGCCCCAATGAGCAGTTCTTC.

This chain's CDR3 is CASSIGAGTGTNEQYF. The DNA for the CDR3 is TGTGCCAGTAGTATTGGGGCCGGGACAGGGACCAACGAGCAGTACTTC. V usage is TRBV19 and J usage is TRBJ2-7, with 9 bases aligning to TRBD1. V dropped 3 bases and J dropped 5; count of bases not matched to a gene: 11. Germline V CDR1 and CDR2: LNHDA, SQIVND (reference sequence). This CDR3 is built from 16 residues.

CDR3 amino acids: CASSARALWGETQYF. CDR3 bases: TGTGCCAGCAGCGCCCGGGCCTTATGGGGAGAGACCCAGTACTTC. The V and J genes are TRBV7-9 and TRBJ2-5; D ambiguous. The V gene's germline CDR1 is SEHNR and CDR2 FQNEAQ (reference sequence). The CDR3 spans 15 residues. V was trimmed by 5 bases and J by 4 bases, leaving 17 bases between them. Filled out from reference TRBV7-9 and TRBJ2-5, the complete variable domain reads DTGVSQNPRHKITKRGQNVTFRCDPISEHNRLYWYRQTLGQGPEFLTYFQNEAQLEKSRLLSDRFSAERPKGSFSTLEIQRTEQGDSAMYLCASSARALWGETQYFGPGTRLLVL.

The table lists this clone with a count of one. The chain combines TRBV4-1 with TRBJ2-3; D unresolved. The length of the CDR3 is 14 residues. The germline V and J ends were trimmed by 2 bases and 3 bases, with 9 bases remaining between them. CDR1 is MGHRA, CDR2 YSYEKL, per germline. CDR3 residues: CASSQSDVTDTQYF. The CDR3 nucleotides are TGCGCCAGCAGCCAATCGGACGTAACAGATACGCAGTATTTT.

CDR3 loop: CASRGGSTDTQYF. The CDR3 DNA is TGTGCCAGCAGGGGCGGCAGCACAGATACGCAGTATTTT. The V call is TRBV5-8, the J call TRBJ2-3; unclear D gene. The CDR3 has 13 amino acids. Trimming shortened V by 5 bases and J by 0 bases, and 7 bases separated the two germline ends. CDR1 SGHTS and CDR2 YDEGEE come from the germline V gene.

A single count supports this clone. The V call is TRBV30, the J call TRBJ2-5, with 7 bases identical to TRBD1. J lost 10 bases, V lost 4 bases, and 9 bases had no gene match. There are 12 residues in the CDR3. Germline V lookup: CDR1 GTSNPN, CDR2 SVGIG (reference sequence). CDR3 protein: CAWMGQGDNQYF. In nucleotides, the CDR3 is TGTGCCTGGATGGGGCAGGGGGATAACCAGTACTTC.

The rearrangement links TRBV9 to TRBJ2-3; a possible D gene is TRBD2 (6 bases). V was trimmed by 0 bases and J by 0 bases, leaving 11 bases between them. The CDR3 length is 16 residues. Per the germline V gene, CDR1 is SGDLS and CDR2 is YYNGEE. The CDR3 DNA reads TGTGCCAGCAGCGTAGGTATAGCGGATAGCACAGATACGCAGTATTTT. It is translated as CASSVGIADSTDTQYF. The complete variable domain, with remaining parts taken from reference TRBV9 and TRBJ2-3, reads DSGVTQTPKHLITATGQRVTLRCSPRSGDLSVYWYQQSLDQGLQFLIQYYNGEERAKGNILERFSAQQFPDLHSELNLSSLELGDSALYFCASSVGIADSTDTQYFGPGTRLTVL.

J is TRBJ1-1 and V is TRBV6-4; 8 bases are a match to TRBD1. The germline CDR1 and CDR2 sequences are MRHNA and SNTAGT. Trimming removed 2 bases from V and 1 base from J; junction bases left unmatched: 3. The CDR3 has 15 amino acids. CDR3 coding DNA: TGTGCCAGCAGTGACACGGACAGGGAGAACACTGAAGCTTTCTTT. This encodes CASSDTDRENTEAFF.

CDR3 DNA sequence: TGCGCCAGCAGCCAACATACATATACAGATGAGCAGTTCTTC. Translating it yields CASSQHTYTDEQFF. The chain links TRBV4-1 to TRBJ2-1; D gene uncertain. Germline V lookup: CDR1 MGHRA, CDR2 YSYEKL. This CDR3 is 14 amino acids long. Deletions cut 2 bases from V and 8 bases from J, with 13 bases between.

The CDR3 DNA follows: TGTGCCAGCCAAAACGCGCTAGGCTTCGAGCAGTACTTC. It is translated as CASQNALGFEQYF. The chain couples TRBV27 to TRBJ2-7; no reliable D call. The V end lost 8 bases, the J end lost 6 bases, and 17 bases lay between the germline ends. This CDR3 comprises 13 residues. Germline V gene sequence: CDR1 MNHEY, CDR2 SMNVEV (reference sequence).

This rearrangement joins TRBV6-1 to TRBJ2-7; no clear D gene. V was cut by 2 bases and J by 5 bases, with 7 bases left in between. From germline, CDR1 is MNHNS and CDR2 SASEGT. This CDR3 is 12 amino acids long. The CDR3 here is CASSEYPHEQYF. Written as DNA, the CDR3 is TGTGCCAGCAGTGAATACCCCCACGAGCAGTACTTC.

This clone was observed a single time. The chain carries TRBV19 and TRBJ2-1, with TRBD2 matching 9 bases. This CDR3 spans 15 amino acids. Germline V gives CDR1 LNHDA, CDR2 SQIVND (reference sequence). V trimming: 3 bases; J trimming: 6 bases; junction bases outside the gene matches: 6. Written as DNA, the CDR3 is TGTGCCAGTAGTATTGGCCTAGCGGGGATCAATGAGCAGTTCTTC. It translates to CASSIGLAGINEQFF.

The gene calls are TRBV19 and TRBJ2-3; D gene ambiguous. The CDR3 is made up of 13 amino acids. The V and J ends lost 5 bases and 0 bases respectively, with 6 bases between them. Germline-derived CDR1 and CDR2 are LNHDA and SQIVND (reference sequence). The CDR3 spells CASSLTSTDTQYF. The CDR3 DNA follows: TGTGCCAGTAGTCTTACTAGCACAGATACGCAGTATTTT.

The chain joins TRBV5-4 to TRBJ2-2, with 9 bases identical to TRBD2. Germline trimming cut 0 bases from V and 2 bases from J; bases unmatched to any gene: 11. The CDR3 sequence is 19 residues long. Germline-derived CDR1 and CDR2 are SGHNT and YYREEE (reference sequence). CDR3: CASSLEVLGLAANTGELFF. The DNA of the CDR3 is TGTGCCAGCAGCTTGGAGGTACTGGGACTAGCAGCTAACACCGGGGAGCTGTTTTTT.

The chain uses TRBV9 and TRBJ2-7; perhaps D is TRBD1 or TRBD2 (5 bases each). CDR1 and CDR2 (germline): SGDLS, YYNGEE. Trimming took off 0 bases at V and 1 base at J, with 11 bases between the two ends. There are 15 residues in the CDR3. The CDR3 loop reads CASSVGWDASYEQYF. CDR3 in DNA: TGTGCCAGCAGCGTAGGGTGGGACGCTTCCTACGAGCAGTACTTC.

V gene TRBV5-8 combines with J gene TRBJ1-4; D perhaps matches TRBD1 (6 bases). The CDR3 has 14 amino acids. Between the trimmed V and J ends, which lost 6 bases and 7 bases, there was a span of 16 bases. CDR1 is SGHTS, CDR2 YDEGEE, per germline. The CDR3 is CASKTTGTGEKLFF. The CDR3 DNA is TGTGCCAGCAAGACAACAGGGACTGGTGAAAAACTGTTTTTT.